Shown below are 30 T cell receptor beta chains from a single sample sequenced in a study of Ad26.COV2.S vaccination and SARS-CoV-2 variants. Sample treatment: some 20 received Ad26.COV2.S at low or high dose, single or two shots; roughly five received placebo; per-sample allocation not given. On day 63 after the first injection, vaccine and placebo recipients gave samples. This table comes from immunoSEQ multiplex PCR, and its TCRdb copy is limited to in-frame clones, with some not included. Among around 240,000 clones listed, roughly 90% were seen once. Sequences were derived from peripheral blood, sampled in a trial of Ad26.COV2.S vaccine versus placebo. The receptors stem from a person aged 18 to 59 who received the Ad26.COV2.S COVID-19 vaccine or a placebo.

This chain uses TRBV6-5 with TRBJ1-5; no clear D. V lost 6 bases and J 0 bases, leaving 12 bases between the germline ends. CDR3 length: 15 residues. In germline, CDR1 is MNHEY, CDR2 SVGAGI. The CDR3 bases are TGTGCCAGCAGAGTTGGACGGAATAGCAATCAGCCCCAGCATTTT. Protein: CASRVGRNSNQPQHF.

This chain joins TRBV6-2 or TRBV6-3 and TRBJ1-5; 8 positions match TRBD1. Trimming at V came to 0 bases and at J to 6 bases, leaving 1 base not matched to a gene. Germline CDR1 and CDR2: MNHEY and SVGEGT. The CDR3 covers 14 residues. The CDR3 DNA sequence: TGTGCCAGCAGTTACTCGACAGGGGCTCAGCCCCAGCATTTT. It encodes CASSYSTGAQPQHF.

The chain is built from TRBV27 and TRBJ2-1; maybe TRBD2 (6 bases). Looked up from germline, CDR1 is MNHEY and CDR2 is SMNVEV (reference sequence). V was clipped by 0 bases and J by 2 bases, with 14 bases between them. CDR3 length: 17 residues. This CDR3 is CASSLSAGSGPYNEQFF. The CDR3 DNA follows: TGTGCCAGCAGTTTATCCGCGGGGTCGGGACCCTACAATGAGCAGTTCTTC.

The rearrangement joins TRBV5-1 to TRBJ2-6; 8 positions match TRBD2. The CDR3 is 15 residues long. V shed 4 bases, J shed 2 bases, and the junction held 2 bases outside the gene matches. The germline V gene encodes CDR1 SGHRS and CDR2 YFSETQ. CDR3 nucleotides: TGCGCCAGCAGCCCGGGGGGGGCTGGGGCCAACGTCCTGACTTTC. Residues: CASSPGGAGANVLTF.

The CDR3 is CASSPGQGFGYTF. The DNA of the CDR3 is TGTGCCAGCAGCCCTGGACAGGGGTTTGGCTACACCTTC. The gene calls are TRBV5-8 and TRBJ1-2, with 9 bases fitting TRBD1. J gave up 7 bases and V 4 bases, and 5 bases lay outside the gene matches. The CDR3 is 13 amino acids. Germline V CDR1 and CDR2: SGHTS, YDEGEE. The whole variable domain, filled in from reference TRBV5-8 and TRBJ1-2, reads EAGVTQSPTHLIKTRGQQATLRCSPISGHTSVYWYQQALGLGLQFLLWYDEGEERNRGNFPPRFSGRQFPNYSSELNVNALELEDSALYLCASSPGQGFGYTFGSGTRLTVV.

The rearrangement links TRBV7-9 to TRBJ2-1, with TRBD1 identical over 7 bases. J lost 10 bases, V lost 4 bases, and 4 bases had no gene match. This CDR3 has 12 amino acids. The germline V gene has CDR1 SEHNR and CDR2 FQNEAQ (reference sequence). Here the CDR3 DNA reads TGTGCCAGCAGCTACCAAGGGGGCGAGCAGTTCTTC. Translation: CASSYQGGEQFF.

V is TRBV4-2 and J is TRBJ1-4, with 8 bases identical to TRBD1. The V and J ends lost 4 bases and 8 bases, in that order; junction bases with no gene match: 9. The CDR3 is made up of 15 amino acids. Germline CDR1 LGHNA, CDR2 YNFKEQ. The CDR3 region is CASSRSTGVREKLFF. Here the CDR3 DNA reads TGTGCCAGCAGCCGCTCGACAGGGGTGAGAGAAAAACTGTTTTTT.

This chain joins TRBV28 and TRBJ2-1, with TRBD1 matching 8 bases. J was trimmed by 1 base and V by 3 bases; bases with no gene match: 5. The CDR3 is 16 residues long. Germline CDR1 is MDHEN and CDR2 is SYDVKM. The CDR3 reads CASSFETGDSYNEQFF. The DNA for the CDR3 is TGTGCCAGCAGTTTCGAGACAGGGGATTCCTACAATGAGCAGTTCTTC. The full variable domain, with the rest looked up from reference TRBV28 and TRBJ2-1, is DVKVTQSSRYLVKRTGEKVFLECVQDMDHENMFWYRQDPGLGLRLIYFSYDVKMKEKGDIPEGYSVSREKKERFSLILESASTNQTSMYLCASSFETGDSYNEQFFGPGTRLTVL.

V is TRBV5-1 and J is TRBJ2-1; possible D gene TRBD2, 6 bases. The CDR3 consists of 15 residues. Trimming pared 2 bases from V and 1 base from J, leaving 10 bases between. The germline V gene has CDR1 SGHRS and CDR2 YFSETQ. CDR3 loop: CASSFTGESYNEQFF. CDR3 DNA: TGCGCCAGCAGCTTTACGGGGGAGTCCTACAATGAGCAGTTCTTC.

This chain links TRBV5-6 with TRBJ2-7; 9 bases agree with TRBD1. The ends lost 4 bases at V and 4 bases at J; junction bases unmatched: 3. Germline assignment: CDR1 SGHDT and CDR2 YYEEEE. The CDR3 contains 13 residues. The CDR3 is CASSPDRGYEQYF. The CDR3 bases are TGTGCCAGCAGCCCCGACAGGGGGTACGAGCAGTACTTC.

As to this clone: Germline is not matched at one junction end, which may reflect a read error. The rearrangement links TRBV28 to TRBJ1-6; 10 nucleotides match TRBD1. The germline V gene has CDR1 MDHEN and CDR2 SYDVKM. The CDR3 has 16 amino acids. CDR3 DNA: TGTGCCAGCAGTCTATGGGGGACAGGGGAAAATTCACCCCTCCACTTT. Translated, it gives CASSLWGTGENSPLHF.

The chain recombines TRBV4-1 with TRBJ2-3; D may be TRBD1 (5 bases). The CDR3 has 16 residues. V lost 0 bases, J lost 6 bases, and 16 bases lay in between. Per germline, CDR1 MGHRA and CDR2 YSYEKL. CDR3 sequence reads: CASSQEGRVLVDTQYF. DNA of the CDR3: TGCGCCAGCAGCCAAGAAGGCAGGGTCCTGGTTGATACGCAGTATTTT.

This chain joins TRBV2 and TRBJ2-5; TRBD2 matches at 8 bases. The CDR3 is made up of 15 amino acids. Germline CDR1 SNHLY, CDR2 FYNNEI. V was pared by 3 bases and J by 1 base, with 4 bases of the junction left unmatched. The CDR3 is CASSDTSGRQETQYF. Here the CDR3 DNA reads TGTGCCAGCAGTGACACTAGCGGACGCCAAGAGACCCAGTACTTC. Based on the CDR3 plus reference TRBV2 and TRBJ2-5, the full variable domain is EPEVTQTPSHQVTQMGQEVILRCVPISNHLYFYWYRQILGQKVEFLVSFYNNEISEKSEIFDDQFSVERPDGSNFTLKIRSTKLEDSAMYFCASSDTSGRQETQYFGPGTRLLVL.

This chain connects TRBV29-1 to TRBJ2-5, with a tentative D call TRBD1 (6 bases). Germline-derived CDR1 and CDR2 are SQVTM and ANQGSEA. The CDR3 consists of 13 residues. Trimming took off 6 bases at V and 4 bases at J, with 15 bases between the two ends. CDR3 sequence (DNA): TGCAGCGTAGGGGACACCGCAGGAGAGACCCAGTACTTC. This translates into CSVGDTAGETQYF.

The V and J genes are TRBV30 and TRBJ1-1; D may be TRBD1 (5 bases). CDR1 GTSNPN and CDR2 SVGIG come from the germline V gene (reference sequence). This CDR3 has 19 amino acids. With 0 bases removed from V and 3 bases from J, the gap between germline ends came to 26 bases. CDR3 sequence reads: CAWSVLQGRRVGWDTEAFF. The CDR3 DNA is TGTGCCTGGAGTGTCTTGCAGGGCAGAAGGGTGGGATGGGACACTGAAGCTTTCTTT.

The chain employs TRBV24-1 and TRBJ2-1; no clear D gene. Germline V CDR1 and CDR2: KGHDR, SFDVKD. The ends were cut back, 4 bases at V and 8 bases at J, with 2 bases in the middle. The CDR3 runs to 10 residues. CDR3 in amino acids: CATSEDEQFF. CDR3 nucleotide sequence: TGTGCCACCAGTGAGGATGAGCAGTTCTTC.

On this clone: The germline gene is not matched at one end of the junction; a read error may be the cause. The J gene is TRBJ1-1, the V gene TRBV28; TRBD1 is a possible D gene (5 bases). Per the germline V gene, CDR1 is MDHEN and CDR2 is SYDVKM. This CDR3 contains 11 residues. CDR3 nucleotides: TGTGCCACCCATACCGGGACGAATACCGACTTT. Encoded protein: CATHTGTNTDF.

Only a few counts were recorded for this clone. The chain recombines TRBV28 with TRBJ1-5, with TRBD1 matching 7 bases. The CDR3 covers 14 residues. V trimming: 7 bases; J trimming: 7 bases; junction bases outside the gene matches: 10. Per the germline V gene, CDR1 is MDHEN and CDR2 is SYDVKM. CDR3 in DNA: TGTGCCAGCACCCAAAGGGGGCGAGAACAGCCCCAGCATTTT. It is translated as CASTQRGREQPQHF.

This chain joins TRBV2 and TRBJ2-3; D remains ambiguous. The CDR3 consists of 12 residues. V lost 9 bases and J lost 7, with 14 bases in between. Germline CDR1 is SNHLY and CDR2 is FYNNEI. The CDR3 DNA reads TGTGCCAGACGGACGGAAGGGAATACGCAGTATTTT. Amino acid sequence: CARRTEGNTQYF.

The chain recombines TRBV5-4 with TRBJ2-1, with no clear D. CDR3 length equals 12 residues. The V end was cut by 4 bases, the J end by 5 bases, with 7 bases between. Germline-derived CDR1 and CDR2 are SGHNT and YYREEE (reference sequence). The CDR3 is CASSVQDNEQFF. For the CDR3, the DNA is TGTGCCAGCAGCGTCCAGGACAATGAGCAGTTCTTC. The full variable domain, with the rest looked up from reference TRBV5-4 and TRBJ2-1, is ETGVTQSPTHLIKTRGQQVTLRCSSQSGHNTVSWYQQALGQGPQFIFQYYREEENGRGNFPPRFSGLQFPNYSSELNVNALELDDSALYLCASSVQDNEQFFGPGTRLTVL.

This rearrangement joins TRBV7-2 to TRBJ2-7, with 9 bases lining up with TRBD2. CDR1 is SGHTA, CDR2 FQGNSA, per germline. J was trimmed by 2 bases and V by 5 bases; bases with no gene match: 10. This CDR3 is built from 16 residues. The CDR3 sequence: CASSPHVAGAPYEQYF. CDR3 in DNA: TGTGCCAGCAGCCCTCATGTAGCGGGAGCCCCCTACGAGCAGTACTTC.

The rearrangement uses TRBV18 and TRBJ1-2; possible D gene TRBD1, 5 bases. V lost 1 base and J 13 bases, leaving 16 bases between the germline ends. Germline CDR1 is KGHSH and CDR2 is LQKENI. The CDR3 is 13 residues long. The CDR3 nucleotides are TGTGCCAGCTCACCACGACAAGAGCCAGGGCTCACCTTC. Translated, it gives CASSPRQEPGLTF.

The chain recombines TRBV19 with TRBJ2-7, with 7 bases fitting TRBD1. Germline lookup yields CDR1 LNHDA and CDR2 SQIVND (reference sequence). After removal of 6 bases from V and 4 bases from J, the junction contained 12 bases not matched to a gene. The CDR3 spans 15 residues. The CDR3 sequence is CASSRWPGQNYEQYF. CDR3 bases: TGTGCCAGTAGCCGCTGGCCGGGACAGAATTACGAGCAGTACTTC.

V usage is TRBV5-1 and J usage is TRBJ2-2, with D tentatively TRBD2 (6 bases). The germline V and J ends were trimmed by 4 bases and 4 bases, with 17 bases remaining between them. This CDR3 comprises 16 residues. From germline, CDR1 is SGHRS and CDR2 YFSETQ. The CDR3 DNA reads TGCGCCAGCAGCCCTTTGGGGGGTATTTCCACCGGGGAGCTGTTTTTT. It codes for CASSPLGGISTGELFF.

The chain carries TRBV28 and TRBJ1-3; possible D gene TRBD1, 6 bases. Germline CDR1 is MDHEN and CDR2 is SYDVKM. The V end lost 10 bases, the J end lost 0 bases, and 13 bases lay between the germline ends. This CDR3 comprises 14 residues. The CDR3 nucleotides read TGTGCCACCACGACGGGGGCCTCTGGAAACACCATATATTTT. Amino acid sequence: CATTTGASGNTIYF.

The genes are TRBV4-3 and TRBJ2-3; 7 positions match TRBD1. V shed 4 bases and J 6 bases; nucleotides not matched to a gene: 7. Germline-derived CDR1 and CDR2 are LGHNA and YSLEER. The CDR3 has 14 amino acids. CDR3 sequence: CASSPRTGWDTQYF. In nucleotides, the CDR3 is TGCGCCAGCAGCCCCCGGACAGGATGGGATACGCAGTATTTT.

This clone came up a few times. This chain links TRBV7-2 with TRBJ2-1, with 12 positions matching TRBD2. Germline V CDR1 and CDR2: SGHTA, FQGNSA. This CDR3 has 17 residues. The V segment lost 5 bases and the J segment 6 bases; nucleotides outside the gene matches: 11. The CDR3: CASSRWTSGIFFNEQFF. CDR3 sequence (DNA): TGTGCCAGCAGCCGCTGGACTAGCGGGATTTTCTTCAATGAGCAGTTCTTC.

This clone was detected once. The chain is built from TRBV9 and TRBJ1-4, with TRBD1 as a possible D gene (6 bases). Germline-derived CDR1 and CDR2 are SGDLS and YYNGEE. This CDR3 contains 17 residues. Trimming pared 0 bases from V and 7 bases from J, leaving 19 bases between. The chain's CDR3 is CASSVGTKGGDGEKLFF. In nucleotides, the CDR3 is TGTGCCAGCAGCGTAGGTACCAAGGGGGGCGATGGTGAAAAACTGTTTTTT.

CDR3 sequence: CASSSATGQGWETQYF. CDR3 nucleotides: TGTGCCAGCTCATCCGCGACCGGACAGGGATGGGAGACCCAGTACTTC. J is TRBJ2-5 and V is TRBV18; TRBD1 aligns across 8 bases. The CDR3 sequence is 16 residues long. CDR1 is KGHSH and CDR2 is LQKENI in the germline V gene. Trimming took 5 bases from V and 5 from J; bases not matched to a gene: 13.

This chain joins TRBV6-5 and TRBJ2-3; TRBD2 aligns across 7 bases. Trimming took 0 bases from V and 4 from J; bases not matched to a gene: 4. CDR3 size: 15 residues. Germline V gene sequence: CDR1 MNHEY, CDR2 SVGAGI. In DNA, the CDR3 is TGTGCCAGCAGTTACTCGGGCGCGGGAGCAGATACGCAGTATTTT. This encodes CASSYSGAGADTQYF.